This entry is about one T cell receptor (beta chain). Seattle cases were enrolled at active infection and followed longitudinally. Original data processing: Estimated nucleated cell counts came from reference gene primer amplification. The table came from immunoSEQ multiplex PCR; TCRdb's copy has only in-frame clones and leaves some out. The D gene and trimming were derived from the DNA, and the V and J assignments and clone size from that table. The sample consists of some 400,000 clones, about 87% of them appearing once. This sample was taken from a study of blood T cell repertoires in COVID-19. On the study more broadly: The origin of the acute and convalescent COVID-19 samples was the United States, Italy and Spain. Sample material is recorded as cDNA or gDNA derived from T cells, B-cell-depleted T cells, or PBMCs.

The V end was cut by 6 bases, the J end by 2 bases, with 12 bases between. The CDR3 sequence is 14 residues long. CDR1 SNHLY and CDR2 FYNNEI come from the germline V gene. The sample was peripheral blood. This receptor was identified in an older woman with COVID-19, enrolled during active disease. The chain combines TRBV2 with TRBJ2-3, with D perhaps TRBD1 (6 bases). The chain's CDR3 is CASSPDRNTDTQYF. In nucleotides, the CDR3 is TGTGCCAGCAGCCCGGACAGAAACACAGATACGCAGTATTTT.